Detailed here is one TCR beta chain. The antigen is not known. These data originate in a study of monozygotic twins with inflammatory bowel disease. General observations from the study: A distinction between different T cell subtypes was not possible. Immunosuppressive treatments were not uniform, and this may have added variability to patient repertoires. IBD patients showed reduced TCRbeta diversity (inverse Simpson) versus healthy co-twins. No single strong signal or clonotype associated with IBD was supported.

TCRdb reprocessed the 5' RACE reads and stores each CDR3 protein as one record, lacking DNA. This repertoire includes approximately 400,000 distinct CDR3 sequences. The CDR3 extends over 12 amino acids. The V gene's germline CDR1 is SQVTM and CDR2 ANQGSEA. V gene TRBV29-1 combines with J gene TRBJ1-1; with no DNA, the TCRdb D assignment of TRBD1 cannot be verified. The sequence came from a human donor with ulcerative colitis or Crohn's disease, or a healthy co-twin of an affected twin (not recorded which). Sequencing was carried out using blood. CDR3 in amino acids: CSVGQMNTEAFF.